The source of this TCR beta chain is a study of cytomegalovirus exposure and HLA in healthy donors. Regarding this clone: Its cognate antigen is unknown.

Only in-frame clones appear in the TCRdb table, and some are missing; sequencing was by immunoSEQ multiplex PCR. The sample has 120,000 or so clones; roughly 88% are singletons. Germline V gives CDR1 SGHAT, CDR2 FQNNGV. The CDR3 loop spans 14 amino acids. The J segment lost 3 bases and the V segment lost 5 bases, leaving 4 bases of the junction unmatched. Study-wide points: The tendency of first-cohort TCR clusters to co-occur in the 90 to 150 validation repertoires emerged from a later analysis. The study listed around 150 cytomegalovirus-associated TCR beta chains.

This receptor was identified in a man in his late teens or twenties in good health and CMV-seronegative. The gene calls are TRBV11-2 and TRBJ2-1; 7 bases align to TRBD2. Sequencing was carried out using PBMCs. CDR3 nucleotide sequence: TGTGCCAGCAGCGCCGGGACTAACTACAATGAGCAGTTCTTC. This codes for CASSAGTNYNEQFF.